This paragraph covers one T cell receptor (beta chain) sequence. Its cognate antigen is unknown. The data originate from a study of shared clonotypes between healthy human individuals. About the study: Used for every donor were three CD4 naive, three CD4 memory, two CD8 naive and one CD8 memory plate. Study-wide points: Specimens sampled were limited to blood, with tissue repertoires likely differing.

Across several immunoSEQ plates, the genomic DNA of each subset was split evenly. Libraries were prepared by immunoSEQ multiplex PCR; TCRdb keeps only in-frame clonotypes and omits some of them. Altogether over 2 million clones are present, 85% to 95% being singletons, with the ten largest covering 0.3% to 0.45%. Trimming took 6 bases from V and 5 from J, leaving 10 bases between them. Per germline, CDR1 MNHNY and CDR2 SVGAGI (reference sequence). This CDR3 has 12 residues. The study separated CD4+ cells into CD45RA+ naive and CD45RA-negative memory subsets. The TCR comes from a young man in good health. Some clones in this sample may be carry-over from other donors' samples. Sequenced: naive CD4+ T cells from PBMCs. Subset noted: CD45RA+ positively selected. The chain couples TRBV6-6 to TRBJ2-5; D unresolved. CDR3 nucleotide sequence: TGTGCCAGCAGCCCCACCGGGGAGACCCAGTACTTC. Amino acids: CASSPTGETQYF.